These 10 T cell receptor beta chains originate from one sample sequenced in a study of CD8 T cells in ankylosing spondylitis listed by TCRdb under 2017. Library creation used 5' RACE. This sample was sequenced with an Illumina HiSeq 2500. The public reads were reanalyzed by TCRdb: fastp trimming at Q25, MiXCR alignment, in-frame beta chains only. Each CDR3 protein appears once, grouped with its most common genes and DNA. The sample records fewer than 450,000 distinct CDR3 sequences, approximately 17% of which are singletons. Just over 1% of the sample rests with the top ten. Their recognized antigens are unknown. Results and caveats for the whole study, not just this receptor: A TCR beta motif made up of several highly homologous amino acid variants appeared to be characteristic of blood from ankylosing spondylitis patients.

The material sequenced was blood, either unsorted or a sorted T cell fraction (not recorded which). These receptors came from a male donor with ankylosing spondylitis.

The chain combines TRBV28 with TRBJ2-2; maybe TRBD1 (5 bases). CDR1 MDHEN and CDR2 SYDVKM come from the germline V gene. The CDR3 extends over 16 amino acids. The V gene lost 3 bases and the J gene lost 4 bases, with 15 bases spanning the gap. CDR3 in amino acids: CASSFYRTLLTGELFF. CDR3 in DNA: TGTGCCAGCAGTTTCTATCGGACACTGCTCACCGGGGAGCTGTTTTTT.

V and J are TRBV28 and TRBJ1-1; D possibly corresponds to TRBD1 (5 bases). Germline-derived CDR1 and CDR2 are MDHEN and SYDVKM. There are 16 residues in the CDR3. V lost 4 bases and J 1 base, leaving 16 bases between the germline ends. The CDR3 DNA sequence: TGTGCCAGCAGTTCCCCGGGATTGACAGCGAACACTGAAGCTTTCTTT. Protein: CASSSPGLTANTEAFF.

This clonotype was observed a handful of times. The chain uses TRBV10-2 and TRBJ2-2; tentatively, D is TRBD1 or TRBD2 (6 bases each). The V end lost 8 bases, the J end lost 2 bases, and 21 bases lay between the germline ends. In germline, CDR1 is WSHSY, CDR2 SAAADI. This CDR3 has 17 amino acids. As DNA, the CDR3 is TGCGCCAGCGGGGGGAGGTTGGCGGGACATAACACCGGGGAGCTGTTTTTT. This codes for CASGGRLAGHNTGELFF.

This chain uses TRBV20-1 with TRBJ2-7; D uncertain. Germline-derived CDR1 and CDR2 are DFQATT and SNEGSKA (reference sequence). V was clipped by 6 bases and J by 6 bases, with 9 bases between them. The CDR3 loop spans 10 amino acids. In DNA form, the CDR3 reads TGCAGTGCGAGTGGGGTCGAGCAGTACTTC. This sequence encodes CSASGVEQYF.

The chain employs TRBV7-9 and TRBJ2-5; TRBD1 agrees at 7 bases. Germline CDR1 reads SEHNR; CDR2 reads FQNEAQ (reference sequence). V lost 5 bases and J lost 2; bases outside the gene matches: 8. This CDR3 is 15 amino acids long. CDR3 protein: CASSLTGSVQETQYF. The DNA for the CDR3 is TGTGCCAGCAGCCTGACAGGGTCGGTGCAAGAGACCCAGTACTTC.

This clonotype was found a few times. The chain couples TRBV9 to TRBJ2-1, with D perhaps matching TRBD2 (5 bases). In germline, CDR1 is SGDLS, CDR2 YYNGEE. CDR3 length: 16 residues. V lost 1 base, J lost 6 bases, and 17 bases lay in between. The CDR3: CASSVRDPTISNEQFF. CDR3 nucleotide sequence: TGTGCCAGCAGCGTACGGGATCCAACTATTAGCAATGAGCAGTTCTTC.

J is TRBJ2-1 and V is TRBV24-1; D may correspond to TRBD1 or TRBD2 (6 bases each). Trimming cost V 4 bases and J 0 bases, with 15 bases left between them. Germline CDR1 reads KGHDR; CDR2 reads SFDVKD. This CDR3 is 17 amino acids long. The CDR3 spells CATSDMRGASSYNEQFF. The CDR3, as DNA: TGTGCCACCAGTGACATGAGGGGGGCAAGCTCCTACAATGAGCAGTTCTTC.

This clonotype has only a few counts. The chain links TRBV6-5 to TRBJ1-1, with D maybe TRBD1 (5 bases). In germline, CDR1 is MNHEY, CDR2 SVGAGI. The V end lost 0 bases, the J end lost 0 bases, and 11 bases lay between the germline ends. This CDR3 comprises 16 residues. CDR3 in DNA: TGTGCCAGCAGTTACTCGGGGGGGTCGGTGAACACTGAAGCTTTCTTT. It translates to CASSYSGGSVNTEAFF.

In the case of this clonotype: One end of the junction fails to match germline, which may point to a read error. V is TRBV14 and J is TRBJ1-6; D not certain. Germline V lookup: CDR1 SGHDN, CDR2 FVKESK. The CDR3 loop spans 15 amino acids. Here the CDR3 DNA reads TGTGCCAGCGGCCAAGGGATCTCCTATAATTCACCCCTCCACTTT. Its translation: CASGQGISYNSPLHF.

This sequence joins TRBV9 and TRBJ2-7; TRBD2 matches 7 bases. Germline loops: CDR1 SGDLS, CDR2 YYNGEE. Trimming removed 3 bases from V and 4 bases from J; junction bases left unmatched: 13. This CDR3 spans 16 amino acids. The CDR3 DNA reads TGTGCCAGCAGCGCCTCCTTCGCGGGAGAGGGATACGAGCAGTACTTC. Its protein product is CASSASFAGEGYEQYF. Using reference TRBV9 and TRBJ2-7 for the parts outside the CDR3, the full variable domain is DSGVTQTPKHLITATGQRVTLRCSPRSGDLSVYWYQQSLDQGLQFLIQYYNGEERAKGNILERFSAQQFPDLHSELNLSSLELGDSALYFCASSASFAGEGYEQYFGPGTRLTVT.